The clone carrying this T cell receptor beta chain was counted at least ten times. What it binds is not known. Researchers prepared the TCRbeta library using unique molecular identifiers, the study reports. TCRdb called the PCR reads again in MiXCR, with one record for every CDR3 protein. This table holds about 78,000 distinct CDR3 sequences, about 14% found once. This sample was taken from a study of T-cell reconstitution after alpha-beta-depleted transplantation in children. Study conclusions and caveats: Expanded graft clones numbering several hundred reportedly gave rise to alpha-beta T cells about two months after transplant.

Germline V lookup: CDR1 SGDLS, CDR2 YYNGEE. Trimming left V 4 bases short and J 0 bases short, with 12 bases between. This CDR3 is built from 15 residues. The chain is built from TRBV9 and TRBJ2-3; D call uncertain. The specimen comprised PBMCs, mostly from graft donor cells, sampled 180 days after TCRalphabeta/CD19-depleted stem cell transplant. This receptor was identified in a male patient between 2 and 15 years old who had a stem cell transplant for acute lymphoblastic leukemia, so the T cells may come from the graft donor. This CDR3 reads CASSPTLSSTDTQYF. The CDR3 region has the DNA TGTGCCAGCAGCCCTACACTCTCTAGCACAGATACGCAGTATTTT. Combining the CDR3 with reference TRBV9 and TRBJ2-3 gives the whole variable domain DSGVTQTPKHLITATGQRVTLRCSPRSGDLSVYWYQQSLDQGLQFLIQYYNGEERAKGNILERFSAQQFPDLHSELNLSSLELGDSALYFCASSPTLSSTDTQYFGPGTRLTVL.